This paragraph reports one T cell receptor (beta chain). This CDR3 spans 14 amino acids. Between the trimmed V and J ends, which lost 5 bases and 3 bases, there was a span of 13 bases. Germline V gives CDR1 PRHDT, CDR2 FYEKMQ (reference sequence). This record comes from a study of blood T cell repertoires in COVID-19. The wider study: The cDNA or gDNA used as material had been derived from T cells, B-cell-depleted T cells, or PBMCs.

Generated by immunoSEQ multiplex PCR, the TCRdb table keeps only in-frame clones and is missing some. The sample has approximately 500,000 clones, 88% seen once. The sequenced sample consisted of PBMCs or T cells enriched from blood (not recorded which). The source of this sequence is a woman aged 35 to 49 who had recovered from COVID-19. The V gene is TRBV13, the J gene TRBJ1-1; D remains unclear. The CDR3 DNA is TGTGCCAGCAGCCCTACTAGTGCTGACACTGAAGCTTTCTTT. This sequence encodes CASSPTSADTEAFF.